A single sample gave rise to the 14 T cell receptor beta chains below, sequenced in a study of shared clonotypes between healthy human individuals. Produced via immunoSEQ multiplex PCR; TCRdb's table is partial and in-frame only. Counted here are about 2 million clones, 85% to 95% occurring once; the ten biggest clones make up more than 0.1%. The sequenced sample consisted of naive CD4+ T cells sorted from blood. Stated subset: CD45RA+ positively selected. Every receptor here comes from a man aged 18 to 30 in good health.

The chain joins TRBV11-3 to TRBJ2-3; no firm D call. Per germline, CDR1 SGHNT and CDR2 YENEEA. Trimming removed 5 bases from V and 5 bases from J, with 8 bases in between. The CDR3 length is 12 residues. The CDR3 region has the DNA TGTGCCAGCAGCCCCGGAGAAGATACGCAGTATTTT. It encodes CASSPGEDTQYF.

This chain joins TRBV5-4 and TRBJ1-3; D is perhaps TRBD1 (6 bases). V was pared by 0 bases and J by 0 bases, with 7 bases between. There are 15 residues in the CDR3. Germline-derived CDR1 and CDR2 are SGHNT and YYREEE (reference sequence). CDR3 sequence reads: CASSLDRASGNTIYF. The CDR3 DNA reads TGTGCCAGCAGCTTGGACAGGGCCTCTGGAAACACCATATATTTT.

The rearrangement joins TRBV6-5 to TRBJ1-1, with D tentatively TRBD1 (5 bases). V dropped 10 bases and J dropped 5 bases, with 14 bases sitting between them. The germline CDR1 and CDR2 sequences are MNHEY and SVGAGI. This CDR3 has 12 residues. Written as DNA, the CDR3 is TGTGCCACCCAGGGAGGCCGAACTGAAGCTTTCTTT. This gives the protein CATQGGRTEAFF.

The chain links TRBV10-3 to TRBJ2-3; D gene uncertain. The CDR3 contains 15 residues. Between the trimmed V and J ends, which lost 0 bases and 6 bases, there was a span of 13 bases. CDR1 is ENHRY, CDR2 SYGVKD, per germline. The CDR3 reads CAISESAIPRDTQYF. In DNA, the CDR3 is TGTGCCATCAGTGAGTCTGCTATCCCGCGGGATACGCAGTATTTT.

V usage is TRBV28 and J usage is TRBJ1-5; D may be TRBD1 (5 bases). Germline V CDR1 and CDR2: MDHEN, SYDVKM. The CDR3 contains 16 residues. V dropped 6 bases and J dropped 1 base, with 16 bases sitting between them. The CDR3 DNA reads TGTGCCAGCAGACAAGGGGTTGTTGTGAGCAATCAGCCCCAGCATTTT. Encoded protein: CASRQGVVVSNQPQHF.

The V and J genes are TRBV6-1 and TRBJ2-7; 9 nucleotides align to TRBD1. Germline V lookup: CDR1 MNHNS, CDR2 SASEGT. CDR3 length equals 15 residues. Trimming took 6 bases from V and 4 from J; bases not matched to a gene: 10. The CDR3 loop reads CASRITGGFNYEQYF. CDR3 sequence (DNA): TGTGCCAGCAGGATTACAGGGGGCTTTAATTACGAGCAGTACTTC.

The rearrangement joins TRBV14 to TRBJ2-7, with D perhaps TRBD1 or TRBD2 (5 bases each). The CDR3 length is 15 residues. The germline CDR1 and CDR2 sequences are SGHDN and FVKESK. V lost 4 bases and J lost 3, with 16 bases in between. CDR3 residues: CASSPYRDQFYEQYF. CDR3 bases: TGTGCCAGCAGCCCCTACCGGGACCAATTCTACGAGCAGTACTTC.

The chain is built from TRBV7-9 and TRBJ1-2; D not resolved. CDR3 length: 13 residues. CDR1 is SEHNR and CDR2 is FQNEAQ in the germline V gene (reference sequence). Trimming shortened V by 6 bases and J by 5 bases, and 13 bases separated the two germline ends. CDR3 in DNA: TGTGCCAGCAGTCACGACGGAATATATGGCTACACCTTC. Translating it yields CASSHDGIYGYTF.

This chain joins TRBV19 and TRBJ2-7, with a tentative D call TRBD2 (5 bases). The V and J ends lost 3 bases and 1 base respectively, with 10 bases between them. The germline V gene encodes CDR1 LNHDA and CDR2 SQIVND (reference sequence). The CDR3 contains 14 residues. The CDR3 spells CASSMSRTSYEQYF. The CDR3 DNA follows: TGTGCCAGTAGTATGTCACGGACTTCCTACGAGCAGTACTTC.

CDR3 residues: CASSLGGGPYEQYF. The DNA of the CDR3 is TGTGCCAGCAGTCTCGGGGGGGGCCCCTACGAGCAGTACTTC. The chain carries TRBV2 and TRBJ2-7; 8 bases line up with TRBD2. CDR3 length equals 14 residues. Germline CDR1 reads SNHLY; CDR2 reads FYNNEI. The V segment lost 5 bases and the J segment 2 bases; nucleotides outside the gene matches: 5.

This clone has only one observation. The chain carries TRBV4-1 and TRBJ2-5; 13 positions match TRBD2. The V gene's germline CDR1 is MGHRA and CDR2 YSYEKL. The CDR3 runs 18 residues. J was trimmed by 1 base and V by 0 bases; bases with no gene match: 5. CDR3 loop: CASSQELAGGKTQETQYF. Here the CDR3 DNA reads TGCGCCAGCAGCCAAGAACTAGCGGGGGGGAAGACCCAAGAGACCCAGTACTTC.

This clone was observed a single time. Other DNA sequences from this sample encode an identical CDR3 as well. The chain couples TRBV10-1 to TRBJ2-3; 9 bases line up with TRBD1. This CDR3 spans 15 amino acids. Trimming at V came to 2 bases and at J to 1 base, leaving 1 base not matched to a gene. CDR1 is WNHNN and CDR2 is SYGVQD in the germline V gene (reference sequence). The CDR3 sequence is CASSEGQGRTDTQYF. CDR3 bases: TGCGCCAGCAGTGAGGGACAGGGGCGCACAGATACGCAGTATTTT.

The chain couples TRBV2 to TRBJ2-1, with 8 bases aligning to TRBD1. Germline V CDR1 and CDR2: SNHLY, FYNNEI. The CDR3 is 17 residues long. The V gene end was trimmed by 1 base and the J gene end by 4 bases; junction bases not matched to a gene: 9. In DNA, the CDR3 is TGTGCCAGCAGTGAAGTGGGCTGGGACAGGTTGTACAATGAGCAGTTCTTC. It encodes CASSEVGWDRLYNEQFF. The variable domain in full, completed from reference TRBV2 and TRBJ2-1, reads EPEVTQTPSHQVTQMGQEVILRCVPISNHLYFYWYRQILGQKVEFLVSFYNNEISEKSEIFDDQFSVERPDGSNFTLKIRSTKLEDSAMYFCASSEVGWDRLYNEQFFGPGTRLTVL.

The rearrangement links TRBV11-2 to TRBJ2-7; the match to TRBD1 covers 12 bases. The junction had 1 base not matched to a gene; V was cut back by 5 bases and J by 5 bases. The CDR3 is made up of 13 amino acids. Germline assignment: CDR1 SGHAT and CDR2 FQNNGV. CDR3 in DNA: TGTGCCAGCAGCGGGACAGGGGGCCACGAGCAGTACTTC. The encoded protein is CASSGTGGHEQYF.